This TCR beta chain was documented in a study of blood T cells in healthy people across ages. It was with a sample-barcoded 5' primer and a J-beta primer mix that a second PCR of about 7 to 12 cycles was run. Each CDR3 protein is one row after TCRdb ran MiXCR on the 5' RACE reads. This table holds fewer than 2 million distinct CDR3 sequences, around 42% found once. Each sample had at least 6 million PBMCs isolated. V gave up 7 bases and J gave up 6 bases, with 21 bases separating them. The CDR3 is made up of 15 amino acids. Germline V gives CDR1 SNHLY, CDR2 FYNNEI. The TCR comes from a human donor in good health. This chain joins TRBV2 and TRBJ1-2; a possible D gene is TRBD1 (6 bases). Sequencing was carried out using blood. The CDR3 nucleotides read TGTGCCAGCACCTCCTTTGCAGGGGAACTTAATGGCTACACCTTC. Protein product: CASTSFAGELNGYTF.